This TCR beta chain was found in a study of blood T cells in healthy people across ages. The V segment lost 7 bases and the J segment 8 bases; nucleotides outside the gene matches: 17. The CDR3 length is 16 residues. The germline V gene encodes CDR1 PRHDT and CDR2 FYEKMQ (reference sequence). Through a sample-barcoded 5' primer and a J-beta primer mix, a second PCR was run for roughly 6 to 11 cycles. TCRdb passed the 5' RACE reads through MiXCR, listing each CDR3 protein once. The sample includes about 1 million distinct CDR3 sequences, almost 25% of them seen just once. These data were also filed under a second study, of T cells of mothers and their children. This second study says: Each donor was one of three healthy Caucasian mothers or one of their six children. For cDNA synthesis, the complete extracted RNA was used (roughly 1.5 ug per 15 ul).

This receptor was taken from a girl aged 2 to 9 in good health. The gene calls are TRBV13 and TRBJ2-1; 7 bases fit TRBD1. The sample was blood. The CDR3 coding sequence is TGTGCCAGCACCCAGGGGCGGACAGGCCTTGGGGATGAGCAGTTCTTC. It yields the protein CASTQGRTGLGDEQFF.